The 21 T cell receptor beta chains in this list originate from one sample, sequenced in a study of blood T cell repertoires in COVID-19. Profiled with immunoSEQ multiplex PCR; TCRdb holds only in-frame clones, not every one. The sample lists approximately 50,000 clones, about 88% occurring once. The sample comprised peripheral blood. The receptors were gathered from a man aged 70 or older with active COVID-19.

This chain connects TRBV7-8 to TRBJ1-2; 7 bases line up with TRBD1. Germline V gene data show CDR1 as SGHVS and CDR2 as FQNEAQ. The CDR3 is 14 amino acids. The V and J ends lost 5 bases and 6 bases, in that order; junction bases with no gene match: 9. CDR3 in DNA: TGTGCCAGCAGCCCTTCCAGGGGGAGACATGGCTACACCTTC. Protein product: CASSPSRGRHGYTF.

This chain links TRBV5-6 with TRBJ1-2; D might be TRBD1 (6 bases). The CDR3 consists of 14 residues. Between the trimmed V and J ends, which lost 3 bases and 1 base, there was a span of 10 bases. Germline V gives CDR1 SGHDT, CDR2 YYEEEE. The CDR3 protein is CASSSLGGNYGYTF. The CDR3 DNA sequence: TGTGCCAGCAGCTCCTTAGGGGGTAACTATGGCTACACCTTC.

The V and J genes are TRBV7-2 and TRBJ1-3; D uncertain. V gave up 11 bases and J gave up 0 bases, with 14 bases separating them. This CDR3 is built from 14 residues. Germline lookup yields CDR1 SGHTA and CDR2 FQGNSA. In nucleotides, the CDR3 is TGTGCCCTGGGCGGGTTCTACTCTGGAAACACCATATATTTT. This gives the protein CALGGFYSGNTIYF.

A single count supports this clone. This rearrangement joins TRBV6-6 to TRBJ2-1; 7 bases are shared with TRBD2. The CDR3 consists of 15 residues. The germline V gene encodes CDR1 MNHNY and CDR2 SVGAGI (reference sequence). V was pared by 7 bases and J by 5 bases, with 11 bases of the junction left unmatched. CDR3 coding DNA: TGTGCCAGCACTTCCCGCCAGGGAGGGGACAATGAGCAGTTCTTC. Translating it yields CASTSRQGGDNEQFF.

The gene calls are TRBV6-2 or TRBV6-3 and TRBJ2-1; 10 nucleotides match TRBD2. The germline V gene has CDR1 MNHEY and CDR2 SVGEGT. V gave up 6 bases and J gave up 9 bases; unmatched junction bases: 2. The CDR3 loop spans 12 amino acids. The CDR3 DNA reads as TGTGCCAGCAGACCTAGCGGGGGTGAGCAGTTCTTC. This encodes CASRPSGGEQFF.

The V call is TRBV2, the J call TRBJ2-1; D is uncertain. Germline CDR1 and CDR2: SNHLY and FYNNEI. This CDR3 has 11 amino acids. The ends were cut back, 3 bases at V and 7 bases at J, with 4 bases in the middle. The CDR3 is CASSERNEQFF. CDR3 in DNA: TGTGCCAGCAGTGAGCGGAATGAGCAGTTCTTC.

This chain joins TRBV2 and TRBJ1-1; TRBD1 agrees at 7 bases. The V and J ends lost 1 base and 4 bases, in that order; junction bases with no gene match: 3. Per germline, CDR1 SNHLY and CDR2 FYNNEI. This CDR3 has 14 residues. This CDR3 reads CASSEGRGITEAFF. DNA for the CDR3: TGTGCCAGCAGTGAAGGCAGGGGGATCACTGAAGCTTTCTTT.

The DNA of the CDR3 is TGTGCCACCTCCTTCCTCGGCCTGGACAGCGCCACTGAAGCTTTCTTT. Encoded protein: CATSFLGLDSATEAFF. The chain combines TRBV19 with TRBJ1-1; tentative D call: TRBD1 (6 bases). The CDR3 has 16 amino acids. The V end lost 10 bases, the J end lost 4 bases, and 25 bases lay between the germline ends. Per the germline V gene, CDR1 is LNHDA and CDR2 is SQIVND (reference sequence).

The chain uses TRBV18 and TRBJ2-6, with 11 bases fitting TRBD2. Unmatched junction bases numbered 15, after V lost 5 bases and J lost 6 bases. CDR3 length equals 19 residues. Germline V gene lookup returns CDR1 KGHSH and CDR2 LQKENI. The DNA of the CDR3 is TGTGCCAGCTCAAATCTAGGCCTAGCGGGAGGTGGAGCGGCCAACGTCCTGACTTTC. This sequence encodes CASSNLGLAGGGAANVLTF.

The count of this clone is one. This chain links TRBV19 with TRBJ1-4; D is uncertain. In germline, CDR1 is LNHDA, CDR2 SQIVND (reference sequence). V was trimmed by 6 bases and J by 5 bases, leaving 10 bases between them. The CDR3 length is 13 residues. In nucleotides, the CDR3 is TGTGCCAGTAGGCCGGGATCCAATGAAAAACTGTTTTTT. It yields the protein CASRPGSNEKLFF.

This chain uses TRBV12-5 with TRBJ2-7, with TRBD1 matching 7 bases. The J segment lost 2 bases and the V segment lost 6 bases, leaving 7 bases of the junction unmatched. CDR3 size: 14 residues. CDR1 and CDR2 from the germline V gene are LGHNT and FRNRAP. This CDR3 is CASGRQGRAYEQYF. The CDR3 region has the DNA TGTGCTAGTGGCCGACAGGGCAGGGCCTACGAGCAGTACTTC.

In DNA form, the CDR3 reads TGTGCCAGCAGCTCTGCTAGACTAGCGGTAGCAGATACGCAGTATTTT. Protein: CASSSARLAVADTQYF. The chain links TRBV7-3 to TRBJ2-3, with TRBD2 identical over 9 bases. The CDR3 extends over 16 amino acids. The V gene's germline CDR1 is SGHTA and CDR2 FQGTGA. J gave up 4 bases and V 4 bases, and 9 bases lay outside the gene matches.

The chain carries TRBV5-1 and TRBJ2-3; tentative D call: TRBD1 (5 bases). V was trimmed by 0 bases and J by 5 bases, leaving 10 bases between them. The germline V gene encodes CDR1 SGHRS and CDR2 YFSETQ. The CDR3 has 14 residues. CDR3 amino acids: CASSLEGNRDTQYF. Written as DNA, the CDR3 is TGCGCCAGCAGCTTGGAGGGGAACCGAGATACGCAGTATTTT. The variable domain in full, completed from reference TRBV5-1 and TRBJ2-3, reads KAGVTQTPRYLIKTRGQQVTLSCSPISGHRSVSWYQQTPGQGLQFLFEYFSETQRNKGNFPGRFSGRQFSNSRSEMNVSTLELGDSALYLCASSLEGNRDTQYFGPGTRLTVL.

Only one count was recorded for this clone. The chain has TRBV11-2 and TRBJ2-5, with 8 bases aligning to TRBD2. CDR3 size: 14 residues. In germline, CDR1 is SGHAT, CDR2 FQNNGV. V shed 5 bases and J 0 bases; nucleotides not matched to a gene: 2. CDR3 residues: CASSMTSDQETQYF. In DNA form, the CDR3 reads TGTGCCAGCAGCATGACTAGCGACCAAGAGACCCAGTACTTC.

The sample holds one count of this clone. V and J are TRBV5-1 and TRBJ1-2; D possibly corresponds to TRBD1 (6 bases). The CDR3 is made up of 17 amino acids. V lost 1 base and J 7 bases, leaving 23 bases between the germline ends. Germline CDR1 is SGHRS and CDR2 is YFSETQ. CDR3 DNA sequence: TGCGCCAGCAGCTTGATCCCCCACGCAGGGGAAGCTTTTGGCTACACCTTC. Translated, it gives CASSLIPHAGEAFGYTF.

The rearrangement links TRBV3-1 (or the pseudogene TRBV3-2) to TRBJ2-5, with a weak D call TRBD1 (6 bases). CDR3 length: 14 amino acids. V was cut by 1 base and J by 9 bases, with 15 bases left in between. Germline loops: CDR1 LGHDT, CDR2 YNNKEL (reference sequence). The CDR3 sequence: CASSQGPTGKSQYF. CDR3 nucleotide sequence: TGTGCCAGCAGCCAAGGTCCCACAGGGAAGTCCCAGTACTTC.

This clone was seen just once. The rearrangement joins TRBV19 to TRBJ2-5; 9 bases line up with TRBD1. Losses at the gene ends were 9 bases for V and 1 base for J; bases not matched to a gene: 6. From germline, CDR1 is LNHDA and CDR2 SQIVND (reference sequence). This CDR3 is built from 14 residues. CDR3 loop: CASRDRASQETQYF. CDR3 DNA sequence: TGTGCCAGCAGGGACAGGGCTTCCCAAGAGACCCAGTACTTC.

This rearrangement joins TRBV28 to TRBJ1-2, with 7 positions matching TRBD1. Germline CDR1 MDHEN, CDR2 SYDVKM. Germline trimming cut 1 base from V and 4 bases from J; bases unmatched to any gene: 12. This CDR3 is 17 amino acids long. The CDR3: CASSLSQGGSDGYGYTF. The CDR3 DNA is TGTGCCAGCAGTTTATCTCAGGGGGGCTCCGACGGCTATGGCTACACCTTC.

This clone was seen more than once but under ten times. This sequence joins TRBV6-2 or TRBV6-3 and TRBJ2-3; D is perhaps TRBD2 (6 bases). There are 16 residues in the CDR3. From germline, CDR1 is MNHEY and CDR2 SVGEGT. The V gene lost 4 bases and the J gene lost 2 bases, with 16 bases spanning the gap. CDR3 DNA sequence: TGTGCCAGCAGTTCCGTTAGCGGACGCTACACAGATACGCAGTATTTT. Amino acid sequence: CASSSVSGRYTDTQYF.

V and J are TRBV5-1 and TRBJ1-1; 7 bases map to TRBD1. Germline CDR1 reads SGHRS; CDR2 reads YFSETQ. V gave up 4 bases and J gave up 4 bases; unmatched junction bases: 10. This CDR3 spans 15 amino acids. The CDR3 is CASSPGTVSPTEAFF. The CDR3 coding sequence is TGCGCCAGCAGCCCCGGGACAGTTAGTCCCACTGAAGCTTTCTTT.

J is TRBJ1-1 and V is TRBV15; perhaps TRBD1 as D (6 bases). In germline, CDR1 is LNHNV, CDR2 YYDKDF (reference sequence). The CDR3 sequence is 20 residues long. The V end was cut by 2 bases, the J end by 2 bases, with 27 bases between. The CDR3 spells CATSRQPRTDSRGGNTEAFF. CDR3 coding DNA: TGTGCCACCAGCAGACAGCCGAGGACAGATTCGCGGGGGGGAAACACTGAAGCTTTCTTT. The full variable domain, completed using reference TRBV15 and TRBJ1-1, is DAMVIQNPRYQVTQFGKPVTLSCSQTLNHNVMYWYQQKSSQAPKLLFHYYDKDFNNEADTPDNFQSRRPNTSFCFLDIRSPGLGDTAMYLCATSRQPRTDSRGGNTEAFFGQGTRLTVV.